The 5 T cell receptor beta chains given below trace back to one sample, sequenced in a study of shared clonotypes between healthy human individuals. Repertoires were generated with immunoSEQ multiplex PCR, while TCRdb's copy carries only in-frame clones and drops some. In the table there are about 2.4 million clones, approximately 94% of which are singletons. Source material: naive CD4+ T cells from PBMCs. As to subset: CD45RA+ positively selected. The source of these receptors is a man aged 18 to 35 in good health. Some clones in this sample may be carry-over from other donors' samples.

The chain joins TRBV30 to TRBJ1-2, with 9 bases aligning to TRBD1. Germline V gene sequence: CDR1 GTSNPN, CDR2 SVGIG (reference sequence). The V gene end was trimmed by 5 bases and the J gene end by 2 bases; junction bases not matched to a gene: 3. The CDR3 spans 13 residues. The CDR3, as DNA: TGTGCCTGGGGGACAGGGACCAACTATGGCTACACCTTC. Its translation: CAWGTGTNYGYTF.

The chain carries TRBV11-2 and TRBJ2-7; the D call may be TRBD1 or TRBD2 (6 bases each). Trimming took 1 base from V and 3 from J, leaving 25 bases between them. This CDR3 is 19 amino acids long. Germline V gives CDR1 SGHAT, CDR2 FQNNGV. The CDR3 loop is CASSLGGAGDSRPFYEQYF. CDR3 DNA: TGTGCCAGCAGCTTAGGGGGGGCGGGCGACAGTCGACCTTTCTACGAGCAGTACTTC. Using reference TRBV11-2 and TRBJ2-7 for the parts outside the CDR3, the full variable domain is EAGVAQSPRYKIIEKRQSVAFWCNPISGHATLYWYQQILGQGPKLLIQFQNNGVVDDSQLPKDRFSAERLKGVDSTLKIQPAKLEDSAVYLCASSLGGAGDSRPFYEQYFGPGTRLTVT.

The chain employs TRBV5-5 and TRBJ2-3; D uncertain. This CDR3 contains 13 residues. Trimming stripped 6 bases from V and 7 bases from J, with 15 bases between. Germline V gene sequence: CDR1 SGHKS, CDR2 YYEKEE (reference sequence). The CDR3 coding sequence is TGTGCCAGCACCTTAACCGAAGGGAATACGCAGTATTTT. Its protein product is CASTLTEGNTQYF.

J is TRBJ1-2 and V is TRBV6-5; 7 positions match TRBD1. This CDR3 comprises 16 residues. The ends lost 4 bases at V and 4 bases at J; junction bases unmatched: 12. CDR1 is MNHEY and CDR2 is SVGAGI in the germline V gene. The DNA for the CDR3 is TGTGCCAGCAGTTCCAAGGGGCCAGGGGGGTTCTATGGCTACACCTTC. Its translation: CASSSKGPGGFYGYTF.

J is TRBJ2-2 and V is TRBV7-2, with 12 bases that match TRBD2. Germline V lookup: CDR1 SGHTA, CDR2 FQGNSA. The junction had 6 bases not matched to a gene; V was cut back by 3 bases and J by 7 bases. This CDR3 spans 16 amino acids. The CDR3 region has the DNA TGTGCCAGCAGCTTTCGACTAGCGGGGGCTTACGGGGAGCTGTTTTTT. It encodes CASSFRLAGAYGELFF.